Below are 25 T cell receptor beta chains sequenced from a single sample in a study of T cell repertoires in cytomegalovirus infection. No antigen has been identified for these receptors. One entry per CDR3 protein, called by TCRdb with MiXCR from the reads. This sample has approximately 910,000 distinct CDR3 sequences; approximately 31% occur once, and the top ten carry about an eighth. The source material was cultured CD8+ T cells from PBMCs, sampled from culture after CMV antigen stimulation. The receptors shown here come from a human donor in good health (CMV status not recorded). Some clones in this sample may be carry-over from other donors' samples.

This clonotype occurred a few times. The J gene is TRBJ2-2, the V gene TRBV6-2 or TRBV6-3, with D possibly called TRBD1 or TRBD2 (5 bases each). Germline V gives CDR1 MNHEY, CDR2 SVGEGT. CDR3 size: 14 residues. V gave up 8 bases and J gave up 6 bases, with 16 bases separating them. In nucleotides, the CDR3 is TGTGCCAGCCTAAAGCCGAGGGACCCCGGGGAGCTGTTTTTT. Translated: CASLKPRDPGELFF.

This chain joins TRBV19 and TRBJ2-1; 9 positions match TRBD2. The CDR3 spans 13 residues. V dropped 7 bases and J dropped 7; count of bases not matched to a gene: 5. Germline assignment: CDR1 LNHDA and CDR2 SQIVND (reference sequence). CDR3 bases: TGTGCCAGTATAGCGGGGGAAAGGAATGAGCAGTTCTTC. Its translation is CASIAGERNEQFF.

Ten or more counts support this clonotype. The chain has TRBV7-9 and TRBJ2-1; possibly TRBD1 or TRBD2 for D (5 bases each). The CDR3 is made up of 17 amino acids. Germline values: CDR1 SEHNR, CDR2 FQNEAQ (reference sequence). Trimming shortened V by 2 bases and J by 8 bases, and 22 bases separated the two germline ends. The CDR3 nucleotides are TGTGCCAGCAGCTTAAATCCTCGGGGCTCCACCAACGATGAGCAGTTCTTC. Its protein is CASSLNPRGSTNDEQFF. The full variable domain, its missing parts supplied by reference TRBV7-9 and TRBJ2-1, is DTGVSQNPRHKITKRGQNVTFRCDPISEHNRLYWYRQTLGQGPEFLTYFQNEAQLEKSRLLSDRFSAERPKGSFSTLEIQRTEQGDSAMYLCASSLNPRGSTNDEQFFGPGTRLTVL.

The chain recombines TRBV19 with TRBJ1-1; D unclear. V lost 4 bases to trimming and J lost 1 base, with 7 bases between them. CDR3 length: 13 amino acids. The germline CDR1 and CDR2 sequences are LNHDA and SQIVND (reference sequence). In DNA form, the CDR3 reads TGTGCCAGTAGTAAGGGATCGAACACTGAAGCTTTCTTT. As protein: CASSKGSNTEAFF.

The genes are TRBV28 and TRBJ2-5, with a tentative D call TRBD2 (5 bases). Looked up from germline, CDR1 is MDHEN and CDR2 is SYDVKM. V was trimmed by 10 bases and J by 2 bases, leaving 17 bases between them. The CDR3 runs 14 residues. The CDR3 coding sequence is TGTGCCAACAGACCTTCTCGGGGACAAGAGACCCAGTACTTC. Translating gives CANRPSRGQETQYF.

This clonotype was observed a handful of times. The CDR3 region is CASSYGGDEIYEQYF. The CDR3 DNA is TGTGCCAGCAGTTACGGCGGGGACGAAATCTACGAGCAGTACTTC. This chain links TRBV6-5 with TRBJ2-7; tentative D call: TRBD2 (6 bases). Trimming took 2 bases from V and 3 from J, leaving 14 bases between them. The length of the CDR3 is 15 residues. Germline CDR1 and CDR2: MNHEY and SVGAGI.

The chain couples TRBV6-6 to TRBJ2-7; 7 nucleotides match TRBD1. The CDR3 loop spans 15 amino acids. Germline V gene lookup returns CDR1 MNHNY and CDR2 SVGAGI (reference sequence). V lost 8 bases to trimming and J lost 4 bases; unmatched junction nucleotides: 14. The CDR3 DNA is TGTGCCAGCTCAAACCGGGACAGCCGAACGTACGAGCAGTACGTC. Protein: CASSNRDSRTYEQYV.

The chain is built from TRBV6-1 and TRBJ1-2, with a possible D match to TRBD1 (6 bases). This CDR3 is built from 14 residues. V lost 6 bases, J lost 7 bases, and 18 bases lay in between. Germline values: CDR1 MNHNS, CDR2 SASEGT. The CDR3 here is CASSPTGQAAGYTF. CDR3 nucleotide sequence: TGTGCCAGCAGCCCAACAGGGCAGGCGGCTGGCTACACCTTC.

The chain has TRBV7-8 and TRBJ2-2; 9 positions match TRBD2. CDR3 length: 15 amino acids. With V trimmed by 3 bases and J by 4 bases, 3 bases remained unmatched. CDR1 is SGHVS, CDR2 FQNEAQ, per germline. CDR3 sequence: CASSFQRGATGELFF. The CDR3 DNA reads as TGTGCCAGCAGCTTTCAGCGGGGGGCCACCGGGGAGCTGTTTTTT.

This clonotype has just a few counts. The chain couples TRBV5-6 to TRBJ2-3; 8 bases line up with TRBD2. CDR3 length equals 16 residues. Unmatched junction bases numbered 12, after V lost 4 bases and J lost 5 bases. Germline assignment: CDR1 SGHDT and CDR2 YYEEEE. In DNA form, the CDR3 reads TGTGCCAGCAGCACCTTAGCGGGGTTGGGAGGAGATACGCAGTATTTT. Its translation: CASSTLAGLGGDTQYF.

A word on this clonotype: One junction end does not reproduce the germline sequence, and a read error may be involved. CDR3 in DNA: TGTGCCAGCAGCCCCGAGGGTTTTGCTGAGACCCAGTACTTT. Its protein product is CASSPEGFAETQYF. The chain carries TRBV4-2 and TRBJ2-5; possibly TRBD2 for D (5 bases). The CDR3 is 14 amino acids. Germline V gene data show CDR1 as LGHNA and CDR2 as YNFKEQ.

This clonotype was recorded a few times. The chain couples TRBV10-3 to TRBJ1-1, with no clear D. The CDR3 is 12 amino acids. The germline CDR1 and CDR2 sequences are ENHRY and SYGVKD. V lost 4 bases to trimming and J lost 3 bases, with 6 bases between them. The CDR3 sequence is CAISGGDTEAFF. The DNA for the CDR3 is TGTGCCATCAGTGGGGGAGACACTGAAGCTTTCTTT.

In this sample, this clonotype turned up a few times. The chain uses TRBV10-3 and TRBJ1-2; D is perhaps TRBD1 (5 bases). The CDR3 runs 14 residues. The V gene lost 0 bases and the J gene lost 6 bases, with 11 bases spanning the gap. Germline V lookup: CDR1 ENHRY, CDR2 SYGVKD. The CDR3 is CAISESEGFHGYTF. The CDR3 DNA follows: TGTGCCATCAGTGAGTCCGAGGGGTTCCATGGCTACACCTTC.

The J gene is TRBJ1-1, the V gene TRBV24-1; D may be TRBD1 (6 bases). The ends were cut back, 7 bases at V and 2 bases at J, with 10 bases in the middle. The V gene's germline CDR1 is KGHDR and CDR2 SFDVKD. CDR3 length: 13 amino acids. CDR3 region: CATRDSDNTEAFF. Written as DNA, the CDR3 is TGTGCCACCAGGGACAGCGATAACACTGAAGCTTTCTTT.

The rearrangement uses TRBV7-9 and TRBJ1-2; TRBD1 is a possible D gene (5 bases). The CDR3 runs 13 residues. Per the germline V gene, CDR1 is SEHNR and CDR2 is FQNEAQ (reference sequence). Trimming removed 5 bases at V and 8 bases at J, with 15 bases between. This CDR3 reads CASSPPGEEGYTF. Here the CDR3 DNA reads TGTGCCAGCAGCCCACCGGGGGAGGAGGGCTACACCTTC. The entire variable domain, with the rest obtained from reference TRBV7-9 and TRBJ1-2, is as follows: DTGVSQNPRHKITKRGQNVTFRCDPISEHNRLYWYRQTLGQGPEFLTYFQNEAQLEKSRLLSDRFSAERPKGSFSTLEIQRTEQGDSAMYLCASSPPGEEGYTFGSGTRLTVV.

CDR3 in amino acids: CASISGGLVYNEQFF. The CDR3 bases are TGTGCCAGCATTAGCGGGGGGCTAGTATACAATGAGCAGTTCTTC. The V and J genes are TRBV7-9 and TRBJ2-1, with 10 bases identical to TRBD2. V shed 7 bases, J shed 4 bases, and the junction held 7 bases outside the gene matches. The CDR3 is 15 amino acids. Germline assignment: CDR1 SEHNR and CDR2 FQNEAQ (reference sequence).

CDR3 protein: CATSRDGTTTFLYGYTF. CDR3 bases: TGTGCCACCAGCAGAGATGGGACAACAACCTTCCTCTATGGCTACACCTTC. The V and J genes are TRBV15 and TRBJ1-2; D may be TRBD1 (6 bases). The length of the CDR3 is 17 residues. The V and J ends lost 0 bases and 4 bases respectively, with 18 bases between them. Looked up from germline, CDR1 is LNHNV and CDR2 is YYDKDF (reference sequence).

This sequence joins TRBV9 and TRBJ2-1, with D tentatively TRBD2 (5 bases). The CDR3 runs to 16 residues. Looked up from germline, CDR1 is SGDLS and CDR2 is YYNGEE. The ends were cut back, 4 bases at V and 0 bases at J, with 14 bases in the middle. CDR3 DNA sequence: TGTGCCAGCAGCTCCTCTGGGGAGAGCTCCTACAATGAGCAGTTCTTC. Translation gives CASSSSGESSYNEQFF.

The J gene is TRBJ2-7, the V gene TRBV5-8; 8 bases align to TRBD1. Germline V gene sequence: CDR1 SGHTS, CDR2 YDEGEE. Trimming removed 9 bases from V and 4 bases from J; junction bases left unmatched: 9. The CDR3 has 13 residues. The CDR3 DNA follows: TGTGCCACACTGACAGGGGCCGGGTACGAGCAGTACTTC. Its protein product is CATLTGAGYEQYF.

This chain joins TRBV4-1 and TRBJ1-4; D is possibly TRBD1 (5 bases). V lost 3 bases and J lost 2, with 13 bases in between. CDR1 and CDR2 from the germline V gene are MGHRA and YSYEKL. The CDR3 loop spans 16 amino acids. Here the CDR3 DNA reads TGCGCCAGCAGCCACCGGGGCCAGGACACTAATGAAAAACTGTTTTTT. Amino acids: CASSHRGQDTNEKLFF.

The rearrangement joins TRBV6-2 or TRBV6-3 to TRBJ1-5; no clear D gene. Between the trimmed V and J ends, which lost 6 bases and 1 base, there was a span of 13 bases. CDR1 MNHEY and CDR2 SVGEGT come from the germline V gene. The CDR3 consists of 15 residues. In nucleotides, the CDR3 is TGTGCCAGCAGCCGCAAACCCCTAAGCAATCAGCCCCAGCATTTT. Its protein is CASSRKPLSNQPQHF.

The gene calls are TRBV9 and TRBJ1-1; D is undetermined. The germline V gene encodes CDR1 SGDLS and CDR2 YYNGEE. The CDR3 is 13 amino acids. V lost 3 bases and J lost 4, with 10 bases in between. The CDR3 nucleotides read TGTGCCAGCAGCGGCAACATCGGCACTGAAGCTTTCTTT. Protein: CASSGNIGTEAFF.

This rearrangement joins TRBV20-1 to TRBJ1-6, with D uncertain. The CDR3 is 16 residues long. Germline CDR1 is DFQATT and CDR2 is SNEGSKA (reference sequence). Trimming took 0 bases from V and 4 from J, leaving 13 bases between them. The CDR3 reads CSARDNEGWYNSPLHF. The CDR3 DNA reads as TGCAGTGCTAGAGATAATGAGGGTTGGTATAATTCACCCCTCCACTTT.

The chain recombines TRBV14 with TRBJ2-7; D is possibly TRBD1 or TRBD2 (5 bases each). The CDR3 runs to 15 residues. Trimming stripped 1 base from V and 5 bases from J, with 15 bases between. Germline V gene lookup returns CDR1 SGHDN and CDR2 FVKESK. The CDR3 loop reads CASSQGGFRGNEQYV. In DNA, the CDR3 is TGTGCCAGCAGCCAAGGGGGCTTCCGGGGAAACGAGCAGTACGTC.

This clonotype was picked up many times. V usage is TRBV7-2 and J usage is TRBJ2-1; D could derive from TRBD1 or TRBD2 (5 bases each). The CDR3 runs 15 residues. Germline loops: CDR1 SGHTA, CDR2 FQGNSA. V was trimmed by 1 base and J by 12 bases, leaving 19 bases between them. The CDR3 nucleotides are TGTGCCAGCAGCTTAGTCCCCGGGGCCCCAGGTGGGCAGTTCTTC. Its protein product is CASSLVPGAPGGQFF.